These T cell receptor beta chains were read from a single sample in a study of cytomegalovirus exposure and HLA in healthy donors. Assay used: immunoSEQ multiplex PCR; TCRdb lists only in-frame clones, some missing. The sample holds 250,000 to 300,000 clones, 65% to 90% seen once. The sequencing sample was made of PBMCs. The source is a woman under 30 in good health and CMV-seronegative. The CDR3 runs from the conserved cysteine through the conserved F or W. The D gene is left open where the match is weak. Rows may omit the clone size; those that give it use once, few, many or a size class.

CDR3aa	CDR3nt	v_gene	d_gene	abundance	j_gene
CASRNGTGALYEQYF	TGTGCCAGCAGAAACGGGACAGGGGCGCTCTACGAGCAGTACTTC	TRBV2	TRBD1	once	TRBJ2-7
CAWSVIRTSGGGYEQYF	TGTGCCTGGAGTGTAATAAGAACTAGCGGGGGGGGATACGAGCAGTACTTC	TRBV30	TRBD2	NA	TRBJ2-7
CASSGYPDSFSGNTIYF	TGTGCCAGCAGCGGCTATCCGGACAGCTTCTCTGGAAACACCATATATTTT	TRBV9	NA	NA	TRBJ1-3
CASSQGQDLQEKLFF	TGCGCCAGCAGCCAAGGACAAGATCTCCAGGAAAAACTGTTTTTT	TRBV4-3	NA	NA	TRBJ1-4
CASSYSRQGGTDTQYF	TGTGCCAGCAGTTACTCGAGGCAGGGCGGTACAGATACGCAGTATTTT	TRBV6-5	NA	once	TRBJ2-3
CATHPQGGTGANVLTF	TGTGCCACCCACCCGCAGGGGGGAACTGGGGCCAACGTCCTGACTTTC	TRBV7-9	NA	NA	TRBJ2-6
CASSEQNMNTEAFF	TGTGCCAGCAGTGAACAGAACATGAACACTGAAGCTTTCTTT	TRBV2	NA	NA	TRBJ1-1
CSVERVVGDEQYF	TGCAGCGTTGAACGGGTAGTCGGGGATGAGCAGTACTTC	TRBV29-1	NA	NA	TRBJ2-7
CASSQVPAGGREQFF	TGCGCCAGCAGCCAAGTCCCAGCGGGGGGGCGGGAGCAGTTCTTC	TRBV4-1	TRBD2	NA	TRBJ2-1
CASSVSPSRQETQYF	TGTGCCAGCAGCGTCTCGCCGAGTCGGCAAGAGACCCAGTACTTC	TRBV9	NA	NA	TRBJ2-5
CASSLQGPPSYEQYF	TGCGCCAGCAGCTTGCAGGGGCCCCCTTCCTACGAGCAGTACTTC	TRBV5-1	NA	once	TRBJ2-7
CASSLAYPTGNSYEQYF	TGTGCCAGCAGCTTAGCTTACCCTACCGGGAACTCCTACGAGCAGTACTTC	TRBV11-2	NA	NA	TRBJ2-7
CASSLGPPQDTIYF	TGTGCCAGCAGCTTGGGTCCCCCTCAGGACACCATATATTTT	TRBV5-6	NA	NA	TRBJ1-3
CASSEYGGAGGPFYNEQFF	TGTGCCAGCAGCGAGTATGGGGGGGCGGGAGGACCTTTCTACAATGAGCAGTTCTTC	TRBV7-8	TRBD2	NA	TRBJ2-1
CASSLEGQGLYGYTF	TGCGCCAGCAGCTTGGAGGGACAGGGACTCTATGGCTACACCTTC	TRBV5-1	TRBD1	once	TRBJ1-2
CASSPGLAETQYF	TGCGCCAGCAGCCCGGGACTAGCAGAGACCCAGTACTTC	TRBV4-1	TRBD2	NA	TRBJ2-5
CASSTGQGAAYGYTF	TGTGCCAGCAGCACGGGACAGGGCGCCGCCTATGGCTACACCTTC	TRBV13	TRBD1	NA	TRBJ1-2
CAWWTSGRSLSYNEQFF	TGTGCCTGGTGGACTAGCGGGAGGTCCCTCTCCTACAATGAGCAGTTCTTC	TRBV30	TRBD2	NA	TRBJ2-1
CASSEGGGGATEAFF	TGTGCCAGCAGTGAAGGGGGAGGGGGTGCCACTGAAGCTTTCTTT	TRBV25-1	NA	NA	TRBJ1-1
CASSLTGGSNQPQHF	TGTGCCAGCAGCTTAACCGGCGGGAGCAATCAGCCCCAGCATTTT	TRBV7-3	NA	NA	TRBJ1-5
CSAVGAGGYGYTF	TGCAGCGCTGTGGGGGCAGGCGGCTATGGCTACACCTTC	TRBV29-1	NA	NA	TRBJ1-2
CASSVLTGRGGSPLHF	TGTGCCAGTAGTGTTCTTACAGGGAGAGGAGGATCACCCCTCCACTTT	TRBV19	NA	NA	TRBJ1-6
CASSKDRGPAGANVLTF	TGTGCCAGTAGTAAGGACAGGGGGCCGGCTGGGGCCAACGTCCTGACTTTC	TRBV19	TRBD1	NA	TRBJ2-6
CASRGLGEPYEQYF	TGTGCCAGCAGGGGACTAGGTGAACCTTACGAGCAGTACTTC	TRBV4-2	TRBD2	NA	TRBJ2-7
CSVDYRSPRPDTQYF	TGCAGCGTTGATTATCGGTCTCCGAGGCCAGATACGCAGTATTTT	TRBV29-1	NA	NA	TRBJ2-3
CASLARGRMYEQYF	TGTGCCAGCCTGGCGAGGGGGCGCATGTACGAGCAGTACTTC	TRBV6-1	TRBD1	once	TRBJ2-7
CASSRERGGRNEQFF	TGTGCCAGCAGCCGCGAGCGGGGGGGCCGGAATGAGCAGTTCTTC	TRBV7-9	TRBD2	once	TRBJ2-1
CASTKQGAAQHF	TGTGCCAGCACCAAACAGGGGGCAGCCCAGCATTTT	TRBV28	TRBD1	NA	TRBJ1-5
CASSLGLDRLYF	TGTGCCAGCAGCTTAGGTCTCGACAGGCTGTACTTC	TRBV7-9	NA	NA	TRBJ2-7
CASRGWDYSYEQYF	TGTGCCAGCAGGGGGTGGGACTACTCCTACGAGCAGTACTTC	TRBV2	TRBD2	NA	TRBJ2-7
CASSYLLWTGVYEQYF	TGTGCCAGCAGTTACCTCCTCTGGACAGGGGTTTACGAGCAGTACTTC	TRBV6-5	TRBD1	NA	TRBJ2-7
CASSFRGQGSHEQYF	TGTGCCAGCAGTTTCCGGGGACAGGGGTCCCACGAGCAGTACTTC	TRBV6-5	TRBD1	NA	TRBJ2-7
CASIPGQGQGEQFF	TGTGCCAGCATCCCGGGACAGGGTCAGGGAGAGCAGTTCTTC	TRBV6-1	TRBD1	NA	TRBJ2-1
CASSLEVSRGEETQYF	TGTGCCAGCAGCTTAGAGGTCTCGCGGGGGGAAGAGACCCAGTACTTC	TRBV7-8	TRBD2	NA	TRBJ2-5
CAWRDNYEQYF	TGTGCCTGGAGAGACAACTACGAGCAGTACTTC	TRBV30	NA	NA	TRBJ2-7
CASDYGTGNSNQPQHF	TGTGCCAGTGATTACGGGACAGGTAATAGCAATCAGCCCCAGCATTTT	TRBV6-6	TRBD1	NA	TRBJ1-5
CASSEQGQGSF	TGTGCCAGCAGTGAACAGGGACAGGGGTCCTTC	TRBV2	TRBD1	NA	TRBJ2-7
CASSKRGGILYEQYF	TGTGCCAGCAGCAAAAGAGGGGGAATACTCTACGAGCAGTACTTC	TRBV21-1	NA	NA	TRBJ2-7
CASSYGGRSYEQYF	TGTGCCAGCAGTTATGGGGGCCGCTCCTACGAGCAGTACTTC	TRBV6-6	NA	NA	TRBJ2-7
CASSLVTGSFVAEAFF	TGTGCCAGCAGCTTAGTAACAGGAAGTTTTGTGGCTGAAGCTTTCTTT	TRBV11-3	NA	NA	TRBJ1-1
CASSFDGFTDTQYF	TGTGCCAGCAGCTTCGACGGGTTCACAGATACGCAGTATTTT	TRBV7-9	NA	NA	TRBJ2-3
CASSPGTGEGYGYTF	TGTGCCAGCAGCCCCGGAACAGGGGAAGGCTATGGCTACACCTTC	TRBV5-4	TRBD1	NA	TRBJ1-2
CASSPAGQGYTF	TGTGCCAGCAGCCCAGCGGGGCAGGGCTACACCTTC	TRBV7-2	NA	NA	TRBJ1-2
CASSLQGAQETQYF	TGTGCCAGCAGCCTACAGGGAGCTCAAGAGACCCAGTACTTC	TRBV27	NA	NA	TRBJ2-5
CASSRTSGSVNEQFF	TGTGCCAGCAGCCGGACTAGCGGGAGCGTAAATGAGCAGTTCTTC	TRBV5-5	TRBD2	NA	TRBJ2-1
CASSWTSGGTNTGELFF	TGTGCCAGCAGCTGGACTAGCGGGGGGACGAACACCGGGGAGCTGTTTTTT	TRBV7-3	TRBD2	NA	TRBJ2-2
CASSVQGSSGANVLTF	TGTGCCAGCAGTGTACAGGGGAGCTCTGGGGCCAACGTCCTGACTTTC	TRBV2	TRBD1	NA	TRBJ2-6
CASSQDHEGEKLFF	TGCGCCAGCAGCCAAGATCATGAGGGTGAAAAACTGTTTTTT	TRBV4-1	NA	once	TRBJ1-4
CAWKFPGGEGGYTF	TGTGCCTGGAAATTCCCAGGGGGCGAGGGCGGCTACACCTTC	TRBV30	TRBD1	NA	TRBJ1-2
CASTWSTSGRANEQFF	TGTGCCAGCACCTGGTCGACTAGCGGGAGGGCCAATGAGCAGTTCTTC	TRBV13	TRBD2	NA	TRBJ2-1
CASSSVPGQGETQYF	TGTGCCAGCAGCTCCGTTCCGGGACAGGGAGAGACCCAGTACTTC	TRBV7-9	TRBD1	NA	TRBJ2-5
CASSLGGQGAYEQYF	TGTGCCAGCAGCTTGGGGGGACAGGGGGCATACGAGCAGTACTTC	TRBV5-4	TRBD1	NA	TRBJ2-7
CASKREASRGTEAFF	TGTGCCAGCAAGCGAGAGGCCTCACGCGGCACTGAAGCTTTCTTT	TRBV2	NA	NA	TRBJ1-1
CASSEVAGPQHF	TGTGCCAGCAGTGAGGTGGCAGGGCCCCAGCATTTT	TRBV2	NA	few	TRBJ1-5
CASSLADRVYEQYF	TGTGCCAGCAGCTTAGCGGACAGGGTCTACGAGCAGTACTTC	TRBV7-6	TRBD1	few	TRBJ2-7